Listed here are 2 T cell receptor beta chains from one sample, sequenced in a study of sequential checkpoint blockade in melanoma. This table comes from immunoSEQ multiplex PCR, and its TCRdb copy is limited to in-frame clones, with some not included. The sample contains fewer than 10,000 clones, roughly 90% of which appear only once. Treatment meaning: randomized to nivolumab then ipilimumab (arm A) or the reverse (arm B). Sequences were derived from CD8+ T cells sorted from blood (inferred from file names), sampled from a patient given nivolumab and ipilimumab in sequence. Every receptor here comes from a human donor with melanoma.

V gene TRBV15 combines with J gene TRBJ1-1, with TRBD1 matching over 7 bases. This CDR3 has 16 residues. Germline V gene sequence: CDR1 LNHNV, CDR2 YYDKDF (reference sequence). V lost 0 bases to trimming and J lost 0 bases; unmatched junction nucleotides: 4. CDR3 nucleotides: TGTGCCACCAGCAGAGAAGGGGGCGCCCTGAACACTGAAGCTTTCTTT. Residues: CATSREGGALNTEAFF.

The V and J genes are TRBV19 and TRBJ2-1; 10 nucleotides match TRBD2. The V gene's germline CDR1 is LNHDA and CDR2 SQIVND (reference sequence). CDR3 length: 13 amino acids. The CDR3 reads CSSGRGSYNEQFF. The CDR3 DNA sequence: TGTTCTAGCGGGAGAGGTTCCTACAATGAGCAGTTCTTC. Combining the CDR3 with reference TRBV19 and TRBJ2-1 gives the whole variable domain DGGITQSPKYLFRKEGQNVTLSCEQNLNHDAMYWYRQDPGQGLRLIYYSQIVNDFQKGDIAEGYSVSREKKESFPLTVTSAQKNPTAFYLCSSGRGSYNEQFFGPGTRLTVL.